This TCR beta chain was sequenced in a study of blood T cells in healthy people across ages (dated by TCRdb to the mid-2010s). Concerning the study at large: In model experiments, template switching captured roughly one uniquely barcoded TCR beta cDNA molecule for every two T cells. Four age groups were formed from the donors: young (average approximately 17 years), middle-aged (just under 40), aged (around 62) and long-lived (around 82). Age-related changes in TCR beta repertoire diversity were measured in the study by deep sequencing normalized with unique cDNA molecular identifiers. Two additional independent replicas of 1 million unique cDNA reads from the same blood draw were analyzed for two donors (one aged 18 to 30 and one aged 80 or older). General findings and caveats noted by the study authors: Observed TCR beta diversity correlated strongly with the percentage of naive T cells measured by flow cytometry. Because donor CMV infection status was unknown, age-related changes in expanded clonotypes were potentially confounded. As age increased, observed TCR beta diversity per million T cells dropped in a roughly linear way, and a significant reduction was already evident by age 40. Estimates of total diversity from one million sequenced T cells were regarded as lower bounds and underestimates. Compared with the aged group, more naive CD4+ T cells, fewer expanded clones and increased TCR diversity were shown by the long-lived group, suggesting age selection. Conclusive comparison of naive and antigen-experienced compartments was prevented by the profiling of bulk unsorted PBMCs.

There are a few counts of this clonotype. The antigen it recognizes is unknown. Base qualities are not provided; no much larger clone lies one nucleotide away. The donors were roughly 39 Caucasian individuals from Russia, aged roughly 6 to 90 years, who were systemically healthy. Approximately 9.3 milliliters of peripheral blood were drawn from each donor into EDTA-treated Vacutainer tubes. Ficoll-Paque density-gradient centrifugation was used to isolate PBMCs, with at least 6.5 million per sample. Trizol reagent was used to extract total RNA from PBMCs, with at least 5.5 micrograms per sample. For every donor, flow cytometry on a PBMC aliquot measured the percentage of naive CD45RAhigh/CD27high T cells. Library prep was done by 5' RACE. This sample was sequenced with an Illumina HiSeq 2500. The second PCR ran for roughly 6 to 11 cycles and used a J-beta primer mix along with a sample-barcoded 5' primer. Each TCR beta cDNA molecule received a unique molecular identifier from a template-switch 5' adaptor carrying 12 random nucleotides. Each sample yielded at least 3 million CDR3-containing paired-end reads. First-strand cDNA synthesis was performed from all RNA using the Mint cDNA synthesis kit, with priming by a TRBC-specific oligonucleotide. Following uracil-DNA glycosylase treatment, all cDNA underwent a first 18-cycle PCR with the universal primers M1SS and BC2_uni_R. On the study's bioinformatics: Normalization of each sample was performed by random selection of 1 million high-quality reads, each carrying a distinct molecular identifier. Reads with shared molecular identifiers were discarded instead of being binned into consensus sequences. MiTCR, with a Q25 quality threshold and the strictest error-elimination algorithm, was used for CDR3 identification, clonotype clustering and error correction. A nonparametric unseen species model with Euler transformation was used to estimate a lower bound on total TCR beta diversity. TCRdb itself trimmed the public reads at Q25 with fastp, ran MiXCR and retained productive beta chains. Entries that share a CDR3 protein sequence are merged under the most common genes and DNA. The V and J calls and clone size come from TCRdb's table, not from the authors' own analysis. For this sample the table gives around 1,000,000 distinct CDR3 sequences, of which 25% were detected only once. Jointly, the top ten make up about 0.69% of the sample.

The CDR3 runs 13 amino acids, cysteine and phenylalanine included. Of all the DNA, just the CDR3 is kept, 39 bases in frame from base 1. The germline V gene (reference sequence) specifies SEHNR as CDR1 and FQNEAQ as CDR2. The V end loses 1 base and the J end loses 8 bases, and a stretch of 11 bases separates them. This same sample was also part of a study on T cells of mothers and their children. The other study reports the following: Nine systemically healthy Caucasian individuals served as donors, namely three mothers together with their six children. cDNA synthesis used all of the extracted RNA, with roughly 1.5 ug of RNA in each 15 ul reaction. In the second PCR, the M1S primer introduced both the sample barcodes and 2-4 random nucleotides. More than 9 million TCR beta CDR3 reads were obtained from each mother, and 2.5 million to 3.5 million reads were obtained from each child. In both related and unrelated pairs, thymic selection shapes the output of TCR recombination in a similar way, with inherited differences having only a minor effect. Related mother-child pairs always showed normalized repertoire overlap that was slightly higher than in unrelated mother-child pairs, though the difference was never significant. No persistent microchimeric T cell clones were found, with a detection sensitivity of 85 to 100 clones per million clonotypes. Deep NGS was used in the study to compare the TCR beta repertoires of mothers and children and to look for features that separate related mother-child pairs from unrelated individuals. Mothers averaged roughly 36 +/- 4 years of age and children averaged about 10 +/- 4 years. Libraries were sequenced on Illumina HiSeq 2000 with 100+100 nt paired-end reads after adapter ligation with NEBNext reagents. Mother and child libraries were prepared a month apart and sequenced in separate runs to prevent cross-contamination. For each donor, somewhere between 500,000 and 2,000,000 distinct TCR beta clonotypes were identified. Naive TCR beta clonotypes were estimated from low-frequency clonotypes matched to each donor's FACS-determined naive share, without sorting.

Recombination linked TRBV7-9 to TRBJ1-1, with the D gene too uncertain to name. This TCR was sampled from a girl aged 2-10 years in good health. Sequenced sample: blood. DNA sequence: TGTGCCAGCAGCTTAGGTGCGTTGGGGGAAGCTTTCTTT. This yields the protein CASSLGALGEAFF.